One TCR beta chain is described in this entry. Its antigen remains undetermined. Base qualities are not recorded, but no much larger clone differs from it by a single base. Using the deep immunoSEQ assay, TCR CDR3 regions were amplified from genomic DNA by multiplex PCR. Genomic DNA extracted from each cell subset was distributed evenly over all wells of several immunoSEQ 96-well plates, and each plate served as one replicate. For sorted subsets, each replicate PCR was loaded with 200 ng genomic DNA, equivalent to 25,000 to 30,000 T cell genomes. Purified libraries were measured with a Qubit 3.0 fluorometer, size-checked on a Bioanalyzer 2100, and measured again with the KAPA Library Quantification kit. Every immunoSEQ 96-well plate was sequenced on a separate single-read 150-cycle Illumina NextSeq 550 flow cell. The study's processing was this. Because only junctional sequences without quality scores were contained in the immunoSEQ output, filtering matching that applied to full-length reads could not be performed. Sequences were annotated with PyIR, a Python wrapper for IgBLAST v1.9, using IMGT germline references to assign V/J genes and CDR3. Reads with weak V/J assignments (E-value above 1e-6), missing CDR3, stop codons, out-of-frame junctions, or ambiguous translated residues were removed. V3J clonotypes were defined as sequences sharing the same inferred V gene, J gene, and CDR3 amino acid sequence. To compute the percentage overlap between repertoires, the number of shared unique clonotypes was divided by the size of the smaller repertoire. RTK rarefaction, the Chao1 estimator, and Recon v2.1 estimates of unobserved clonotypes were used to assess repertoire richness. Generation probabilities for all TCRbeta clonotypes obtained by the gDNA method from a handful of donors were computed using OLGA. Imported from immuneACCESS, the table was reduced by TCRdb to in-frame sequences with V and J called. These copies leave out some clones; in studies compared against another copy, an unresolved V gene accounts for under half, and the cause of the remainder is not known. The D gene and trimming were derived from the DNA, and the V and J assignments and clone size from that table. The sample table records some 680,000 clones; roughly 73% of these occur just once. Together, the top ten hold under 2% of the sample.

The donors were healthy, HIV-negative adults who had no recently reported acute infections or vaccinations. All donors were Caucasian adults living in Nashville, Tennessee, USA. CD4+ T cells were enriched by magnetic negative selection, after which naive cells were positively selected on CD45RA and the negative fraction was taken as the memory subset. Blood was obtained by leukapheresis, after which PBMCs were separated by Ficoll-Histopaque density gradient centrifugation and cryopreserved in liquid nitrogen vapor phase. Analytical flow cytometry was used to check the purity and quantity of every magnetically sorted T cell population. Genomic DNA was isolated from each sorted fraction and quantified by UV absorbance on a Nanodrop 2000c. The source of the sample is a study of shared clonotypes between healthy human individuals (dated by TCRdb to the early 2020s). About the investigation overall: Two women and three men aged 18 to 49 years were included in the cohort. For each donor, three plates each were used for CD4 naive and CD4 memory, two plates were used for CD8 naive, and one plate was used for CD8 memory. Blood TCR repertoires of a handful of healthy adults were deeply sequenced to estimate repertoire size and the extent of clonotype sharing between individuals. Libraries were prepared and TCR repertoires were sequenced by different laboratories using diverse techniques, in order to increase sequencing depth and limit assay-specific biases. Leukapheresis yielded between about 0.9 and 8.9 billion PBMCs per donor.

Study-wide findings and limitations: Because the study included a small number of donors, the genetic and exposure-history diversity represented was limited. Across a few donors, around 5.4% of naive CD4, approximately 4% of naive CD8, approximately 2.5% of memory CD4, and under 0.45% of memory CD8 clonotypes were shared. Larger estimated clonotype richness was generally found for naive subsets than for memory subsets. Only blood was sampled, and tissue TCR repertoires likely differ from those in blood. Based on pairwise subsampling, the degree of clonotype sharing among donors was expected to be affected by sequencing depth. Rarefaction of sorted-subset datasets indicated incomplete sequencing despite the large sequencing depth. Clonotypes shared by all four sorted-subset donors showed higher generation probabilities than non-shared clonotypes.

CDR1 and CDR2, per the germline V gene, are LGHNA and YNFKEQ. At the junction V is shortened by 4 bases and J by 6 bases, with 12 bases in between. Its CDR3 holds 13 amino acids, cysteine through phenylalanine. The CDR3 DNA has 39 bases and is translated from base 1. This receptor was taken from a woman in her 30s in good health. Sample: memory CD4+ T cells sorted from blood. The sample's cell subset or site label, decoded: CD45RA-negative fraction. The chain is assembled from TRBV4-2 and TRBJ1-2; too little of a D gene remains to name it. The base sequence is TGTGCCAGCAGCCTTCCTTCTGGCAATGGCTACACCTTC. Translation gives CASSLPSGNGYTF.